What follows are 15 T cell receptor beta chains derived from one specimen sequenced in a study of blood T cells in healthy people across ages. Primers used in a second PCR of about 7 to 12 cycles were a sample-barcoded 5' primer and a J-beta primer mix. One entry per CDR3 protein, called by TCRdb with MiXCR from the 5' RACE reads. The profile shows under 1,000,000 distinct CDR3 sequences, 35% to 50% of them singletons. Sequencing was done on a sample of blood. These receptors all stem from an elderly man in good health.

This clonotype occurred a few times. The J gene is TRBJ1-2, the V gene TRBV27; maybe TRBD1 (5 bases). Germline values: CDR1 MNHEY, CDR2 SMNVEV (reference sequence). This CDR3 has 13 residues. Trimming took 7 bases from V and 7 from J, leaving 16 bases between them. This CDR3 reads CASTISRGGGYTF. For the CDR3, the DNA is TGTGCCAGCACAATAAGTAGGGGTGGTGGCTACACCTTC.

The rearrangement joins TRBV20-1 to TRBJ1-5; 7 bases fit TRBD1. The germline V gene encodes CDR1 DFQATT and CDR2 SNEGSKA (reference sequence). J lost 5 bases, V lost 5 bases, and 6 bases had no gene match. CDR3 length equals 13 residues. The CDR3 spells CSAARTGDQPQHF. Here the CDR3 DNA reads TGCAGTGCTGCACGGACAGGTGATCAGCCCCAGCATTTT.

V usage is TRBV5-1 and J usage is TRBJ1-4, with D possibly being TRBD1 (5 bases). Germline V CDR1 and CDR2: SGHRS, YFSETQ. V was clipped by 4 bases and J by 7 bases, with 14 bases between them. CDR3 length equals 14 residues. CDR3 region: CASSQGVGGEKLFF. Here the CDR3 DNA reads TGCGCCAGCAGCCAAGGGGTTGGAGGTGAAAAACTGTTTTTT. Based on the CDR3 plus reference TRBV5-1 and TRBJ1-4, the full variable domain is KAGVTQTPRYLIKTRGQQVTLSCSPISGHRSVSWYQQTPGQGLQFLFEYFSETQRNKGNFPGRFSGRQFSNSRSEMNVSTLELGDSALYLCASSQGVGGEKLFFGSGTQLSVL.

The chain employs TRBV25-1 and TRBJ1-2, with 7 bases fitting TRBD1. The CDR3 contains 14 residues. CDR1 and CDR2 from the germline V gene are MGHDK and SYGVNS. V was pared by 2 bases and J by 7 bases, with 7 bases of the junction left unmatched. The CDR3 loop reads CASSEGTVRGGYTF. The CDR3 DNA sequence: TGTGCCAGCAGTGAAGGGACAGTAAGGGGTGGCTACACCTTC.

The V and J genes are TRBV20-1 and TRBJ1-2; D gene ambiguous. Germline assignment: CDR1 DFQATT and CDR2 SNEGSKA (reference sequence). The CDR3 length is 15 residues. V lost 0 bases to trimming and J lost 8 bases, with 19 bases between them. CDR3 coding DNA: TGCAGTGCTAGAGATTTGAACAGACCATCGGTAGGCTACACCTTC. Encoded protein: CSARDLNRPSVGYTF.

This clonotype has only a few counts. The chain is built from TRBV7-9 and TRBJ2-1; 10 nucleotides match TRBD2. This CDR3 has 16 amino acids. The V gene's germline CDR1 is SEHNR and CDR2 FQNEAQ (reference sequence). V trimming: 5 bases; J trimming: 6 bases; junction bases outside the gene matches: 10. The CDR3 nucleotides read TGTGCCAGCAGCCCCGGACTAGCGGCGTGGAGCAATGAGCAGTTCTTC. This codes for CASSPGLAAWSNEQFF.

This clonotype was counted a single time. The V and J genes are TRBV14 and TRBJ1-2, with TRBD1 matching 7 bases. Germline CDR1 SGHDN, CDR2 FVKESK. J lost 1 base, V lost 4 bases, and 18 bases had no gene match. The CDR3 has 19 residues. CDR3 residues: CASSLQRTGVKGNNYGYTF. Here the CDR3 DNA reads TGTGCCAGCAGCCTACAGAGAACAGGGGTCAAGGGGAATAACTATGGCTACACCTTC.

This clonotype occurred a few times. The chain has TRBV11-3 and TRBJ2-4, with 7 bases matching TRBD1. Germline V gene data show CDR1 as SGHNT and CDR2 as YENEEA. V trimming: 6 bases; J trimming: 15 bases; junction bases outside the gene matches: 11. The CDR3 runs to 12 residues. The CDR3 DNA reads as TGTGCCAGCAGTTTCTCATCGGGACAGATGTACTTC. It specifies CASSFSSGQMYF.

This chain uses TRBV14 with TRBJ2-1; no clear D gene. V was pared by 3 bases and J by 2 bases, with 14 bases between. Germline V CDR1 and CDR2: SGHDN, FVKESK. This CDR3 has 16 amino acids. CDR3 coding DNA: TGTGCCAGCAGCCACTTCTTAACGCCACCCTACAATGAGCAGTTCTTC. Translating gives CASSHFLTPPYNEQFF.

This clonotype was picked up many times. The chain is built from TRBV12-3 or TRBV12-4 and TRBJ2-3, with TRBD2 matching over 9 bases. Losses at the gene ends were 11 bases for V and 3 bases for J; bases not matched to a gene: 6. The CDR3 totals 13 residues. CDR3: CAGRTSETDTQYF. In DNA form, the CDR3 reads TGTGCCGGACGGACTAGCGAGACAGATACGCAGTATTTT.

This clonotype was seen a few times. The chain combines TRBV4-1 with TRBJ2-3; 7 positions match TRBD2. V shed 1 base and J 2 bases; nucleotides not matched to a gene: 9. There are 17 residues in the CDR3. The germline CDR1 and CDR2 sequences are MGHRA and YSYEKL. The CDR3: CASSQGWGGSNTDTQYF. Here the CDR3 DNA reads TGCGCCAGCAGCCAAGGTTGGGGCGGGAGCAACACAGATACGCAGTATTTT.

This CDR3 reads CASSQDLMIAGGSGYEQFF. The DNA of the CDR3 is TGCGCCAGCAGCCAAGATCTAATGATAGCGGGAGGTTCGGGTTATGAGCAGTTCTTC. The chain recombines TRBV4-1 with TRBJ2-1, with TRBD2 identical over 10 bases. Looked up from germline, CDR1 is MGHRA and CDR2 is YSYEKL. Trimming at V came to 0 bases and at J to 8 bases, leaving 16 bases not matched to a gene. The CDR3 length is 19 residues.

The chain has TRBV7-6 and TRBJ2-7, with D perhaps TRBD1 or TRBD2 (5 bases each). The CDR3 extends over 15 amino acids. Trimming cost V 0 bases and J 10 bases, with 19 bases left between them. Germline lookup yields CDR1 SGHVS and CDR2 FNYEAQ. The CDR3 DNA reads as TGTGCCAGCAGCTTAGCCCCCGGTGGGACCAGCGCCCAGTACTTC. Translation gives CASSLAPGGTSAQYF.

This chain links TRBV30 with TRBJ2-7; D may be TRBD1 (6 bases). Germline V gene lookup returns CDR1 GTSNPN and CDR2 SVGIG (reference sequence). This CDR3 spans 13 amino acids. V lost 4 bases and J 2 bases, leaving 12 bases between the germline ends. CDR3 residues: CAWKGTTTYEQYF. As DNA, the CDR3 is TGTGCCTGGAAAGGGACAACCACCTACGAGCAGTACTTC.

CDR3 sequence (DNA): TGCAGTGCTAGAGAAGCCAGGGGGCCTCAGCCCCAGCATTTT. It specifies CSAREARGPQPQHF. The V gene is TRBV20-1, the J gene TRBJ1-5, with 8 bases lining up with TRBD1. Germline V gene sequence: CDR1 DFQATT, CDR2 SNEGSKA (reference sequence). The CDR3 runs 14 residues. V lost 0 bases to trimming and J lost 6 bases; unmatched junction nucleotides: 4.